Listed below are T cell receptor beta chains from one sample, sequenced in a study of blood T cell repertoires in COVID-19. The method was immunoSEQ multiplex PCR; TCRdb's version includes in-frame clones alone and lacks a portion of them. The table records roughly 16,000 clones, 70% to 90% of them present only once. Sample: peripheral blood. Receptor source: a human donor in a cohort sampled during active COVID-19. Each CDR3 is given with its conserved first and last residue. The D gene is left open where the match is weak. Clone sizes are given selectively: once, few, many, or a class where the clone is expanded.

v_gene	j_gene	d_gene	abundance	CDR3aa	CDR3nt
TRBV6-5	TRBJ2-7	TRBD1	.	CASRTGTGIYEQYF	TGTGCCAGCAGGACCGGGACAGGTATCTACGAGCAGTACTTC
TRBV5-5	TRBJ1-1	TRBD1	.	CASREGQDAYRAFF	TGTGCCAGCAGGGAGGGACAGGACGCTTACAGAGCTTTCTTT
TRBV5-1	TRBJ1-1	TRBD1	.	CASSDGTGNTEAFF	TGCGCCAGCAGCGACGGGACAGGGAACACTGAAGCTTTCTTT
TRBV30	TRBJ1-2	TRBD1	.	CAWNRGAYGYTF	TGTGCCTGGAACAGGGGGGCCTATGGCTACACCTTC
TRBV29-1	TRBJ1-2	.	.	CSAGQTNYGYTF	TGCAGCGCCGGACAGACTAACTATGGCTACACCTTC
TRBV5-1	TRBJ1-1	TRBD1	.	CASSLNRGRNTEAFF	TGCGCCAGCAGCTTAAACAGGGGAAGGAACACTGAAGCTTTCTTT
TRBV3-1/TRBV3-2	TRBJ1-2	.	.	CASSQAGRGDGYTF	TGTGCCAGCAGCCAAGCGGGCAGGGGCGATGGCTACACCTTC
TRBV10-3	TRBJ1-4	TRBD1	.	CAIGGTGDEKLFF	TGTGCCATCGGGGGGACAGGGGATGAAAAACTGTTTTTT
TRBV2	TRBJ2-5	TRBD2	.	CASSPASGEETQYF	TGTGCCAGCAGTCCGGCTAGCGGAGAAGAGACCCAGTACTTC
TRBV14	TRBJ2-1	TRBD1	.	CASSQKDRQLGEQFF	TGTGCCAGCAGCCAGAAGGACAGGCAGTTGGGTGAGCAGTTCTTC
TRBV6-5	TRBJ2-2	.	.	CASSTGIWELFF	TGTGCCAGCAGTACCGGGATTTGGGAGCTGTTTTTT
TRBV18	TRBJ2-1	.	few	CASSPGSSYNEQFF	TGTGCCAGCTCGCCAGGCAGCTCCTACAATGAGCAGTTCTTC
TRBV7-2	TRBJ1-3	.	.	CASSSSPGNTIYF	TGTGCCAGCAGCTCCTCCCCTGGAAACACCATATATTTT
TRBV2	TRBJ2-5	TRBD2	.	CASSEFPPLAGIRETQYF	TGTGCCAGCAGCGAATTCCCGCCACTAGCGGGGATAAGGGAGACCCAGTACTTC
TRBV19	TRBJ1-4	TRBD1	.	CASSTGGSGTNEKLFF	TGTGCCAGTAGTACAGGGGGCTCGGGAACTAATGAAAAACTGTTTTTT
TRBV3-1/TRBV3-2	TRBJ1-5	TRBD1	.	CASSLSSAGGLGQPQHF	TGTGCCAGCAGCCTCTCGTCGGCAGGGGGTCTGGGCCAGCCCCAGCATTTT
TRBV7-2	TRBJ1-1	.	once	CASSTQAGRTNTEAFF	TGTGCCAGCAGCACGCAAGCGGGTCGGACGAACACTGAAGCTTTCTTT
TRBV6-5	TRBJ2-1	.	once	CASSLEAYNEQFF	TGTGCCAGCAGCCTCGAGGCCTACAATGAGCAGTTCTTC
TRBV7-9	TRBJ2-1	.	.	CASSSSPGQFF	TGTGCCAGCAGCTCCTCCCCCGGGCAGTTCTTC
TRBV18	TRBJ2-3	TRBD1	.	CASSLRQGGTDTQYF	TGTGCCAGCTCACTACGACAGGGGGGAACAGATACGCAGTATTTT
TRBV7-9	TRBJ2-7	TRBD2	.	CASSPVLAGGPSQYF	TGTGCCAGCAGTCCTGTACTAGCGGGGGGGCCGTCGCAGTACTTC
TRBV6-2/TRBV6-3	TRBJ2-5	.	.	CASSSLFGQLGEETQYF	TGTGCCAGCAGTTCCCTCTTCGGACAGCTTGGGGAAGAGACCCAGTACTTC
TRBV2	TRBJ2-3	.	.	CASTEDQGGADTQYF	TGTGCCAGCACTGAGGACCAAGGGGGGGCAGATACGCAGTATTTT
TRBV19	TRBJ1-5	TRBD1	.	CASRTGGNGQPQHF	TGTGCCAGTAGAACAGGGGGCAACGGACAGCCCCAGCATTTT
TRBV5-6	TRBJ1-2	.	.	CASSSSGYGYTF	TGTGCCAGCAGCTCATCAGGCTATGGCTACACCTTC
TRBV30	TRBJ1-2	.	.	CAWRPGTLGYTF	TGTGCCTGGAGACCCGGGACTCTCGGCTACACCTTC
TRBV7-7	TRBJ2-2	TRBD1	.	CASSPGQVNTGELFF	TGTGCCAGCAGCCCGGGACAGGTTAACACCGGGGAGCTGTTTTTT
TRBV6-6	TRBJ2-3	.	.	CATWVGLFADTQYF	TGTGCCACGTGGGTGGGGCTCTTCGCAGATACGCAGTATTTT
TRBV2	TRBJ2-1	.	.	CASTQDRYYNEQFF	TGTGCCAGCACCCAGGACAGATACTACAATGAGCAGTTCTTC
TRBV6-6	TRBJ2-5	.	once	CASRRDSKETQYF	TGTGCCAGCAGGCGGGACAGTAAAGAGACCCAGTACTTC
TRBV5-1	TRBJ2-1	TRBD1	.	CASSAPRDRGQPGGLSEQFF	TGCGCCAGCAGCGCCCCCCGGGACAGGGGGCAACCGGGGGGGTTAAGTGAGCAGTTCTTC
TRBV6-2/TRBV6-3	TRBJ2-2	.	few	CASSLNIFTGELFF	TGTGCCAGCAGCCTAAACATTTTCACCGGGGAGCTGTTTTTT
TRBV5-1	TRBJ2-7	TRBD1	.	CASSPAGQGAGGEQYF	TGCGCCAGCAGCCCGGCCGGACAGGGGGCAGGTGGCGAGCAGTACTTC
TRBV19	TRBJ2-2	TRBD1	.	CASSMHGQGNPVTGELFF	TGTGCCAGTAGTATGCACGGACAGGGTAATCCGGTCACCGGGGAGCTGTTTTTT